These T cell receptor beta chains were read from a single sample in a study of cytomegalovirus exposure and HLA in healthy donors. Profiling relied on immunoSEQ multiplex PCR, and the TCRdb table lists in-frame clones only, not all of them. The sample has 150,000 or so clones, roughly 86% seen once; the top ten hold approximately 2%. The sequenced sample was PBMCs. The source is a human donor in good health. Each CDR3 is given with its conserved first and last residue. D genes are given only for firm matches. Expanded clones are given a class, and other clones once, few, many or no size at all.

>once|.|TRBJ1-1|TRBV27
CASSLTPGGRTEAFF
TGTGCCAGCAGTTTAACGCCGGGAGGTAGAACTGAAGCTTTCTTT
>once|.|TRBJ1-3|TRBV4-1
CASSQVAGLGNTIYF
TGCGCCAGCAGCCAAGTAGCAGGGCTTGGAAACACCATATATTTT
>.|TRBD1|TRBJ1-5|TRBV7-8
CASSLGTGSNQPQHF
TGTGCCAGCAGCTTAGGGACAGGAAGCAATCAGCCCCAGCATTTT
>.|.|TRBJ1-5|TRBV6-4
CASSVDRYQPQHF
TGTGCCAGCAGTGTCGACAGATATCAGCCCCAGCATTTT
>.|TRBD1|TRBJ1-2|TRBV5-1
CASSLGPDPGQGGGYTF
TGCGCCAGCAGCTTGGGTCCCGATCCTGGACAGGGGGGTGGCTACACCTTC
>once|.|TRBJ2-3|TRBV7-3
CASSLSRSDTQYF
TGTGCCAGCAGCTTATCTCGGTCGGATACGCAGTATTTT
>few|.|TRBJ2-1|TRBV4-2
CASSQGLEAYNEQFF
TGTGCCAGCAGCCAAGGACTAGAGGCCTACAATGAGCAGTTCTTC
>once|.|TRBJ1-5|TRBV2
CASRMGGTPNQPQHF
TGTGCCAGCAGGATGGGGGGGACACCGAATCAGCCCCAGCATTTT
>.|TRBD2|TRBJ2-1|TRBV5-4
CASMLAGPLYNEQFF
TGTGCCAGCATGCTAGCGGGGCCCCTCTACAATGAGCAGTTCTTC
>.|TRBD1|TRBJ2-5|TRBV10-2
CASGTRDRGKETQYF
TGCGCCAGCGGAACCCGGGACAGGGGAAAAGAGACCCAGTACTTC
>.|.|TRBJ1-3|TRBV6-1
CASAPAGGNTIYF
TGTGCCAGCGCACCGGCGGGGGGAAACACCATATATTTT
>.|TRBD1|TRBJ2-3|TRBV27
CASSPSVYRGRVGTDTQYF
TGTGCCAGCAGTCCTTCCGTATACAGGGGGCGCGTAGGCACAGATACGCAGTATTTT
>few|.|TRBJ2-2|TRBV7-3
CASSLMGDKGGELFF
TGTGCCAGCAGCTTAATGGGAGATAAGGGCGGGGAGCTGTTTTTT
>.|.|TRBJ2-1|TRBV29-1
CSVEIGRRGRASYNEQFF
TGCAGCGTTGAAATTGGCCGCAGGGGCAGGGCCTCCTACAATGAGCAGTTCTTC
>.|.|TRBJ1-4|TRBV11-2
CASSLGSLTALNEKLFF
TGTGCCAGCAGCTTAGGATCACTGACAGCTCTGAATGAAAAACTGTTTTTT
>.|TRBD1|TRBJ1-4|TRBV25-1
CASSESDRAGGKLFF
TGTGCCAGCAGTGAATCGGACAGGGCCGGGGGAAAACTGTTTTTT
>.|TRBD1|TRBJ1-5|TRBV27
CASSKRTGATNQPQHF
TGTGCCAGCAGTAAACGGACAGGGGCCACCAATCAGCCCCAGCATTTT
>.|.|TRBJ1-5|TRBV4-1
CASRGTPLENQPQHF
TGCGCCAGCCGGGGGACCCCGCTCGAAAATCAGCCCCAGCATTTT
>.|.|TRBJ1-1|TRBV5-1
CASSLVSNTEAFF
TGCGCCAGCAGCTTGGTATCGAACACTGAAGCTTTCTTT
>.|TRBD2|TRBJ2-1|TRBV7-2
CASSSAGGPSFF
TGTGCCAGCAGCTCCGCGGGGGGCCCGAGTTTCTTC
>.|.|TRBJ1-1|TRBV7-9
CASSNLPGPEAFF
TGTGCCAGCAGTAACCTCCCAGGCCCTGAAGCTTTCTTT
>.|.|TRBJ1-3|TRBV28
CASSFRRAGNTIYF
TGTGCCAGCAGTTTCAGGCGAGCTGGAAACACCATATATTTT
>once|TRBD2|TRBJ2-5|TRBV4-1
CASSQVSGGAQETQYF
TGCGCCAGCAGCCAAGTCAGCGGGGGGGCACAAGAGACCCAGTACTTC
>.|.|TRBJ2-3|TRBV18
CASSPGQLADTQYF
TGTGCCAGCTCACCAGGGCAGCTCGCAGATACGCAGTATTTT
>.|TRBD1|TRBJ2-7|TRBV29-1
CSVSGQGTNSYEQYF
TGCAGCGTTTCGGGACAGGGGACTAACTCCTACGAGCAGTACTTC
>.|.|TRBJ1-1|TRBV27
CASSLNSGRTEAFF
TGTGCCAGCAGTTTAAACTCAGGGCGCACTGAAGCTTTCTTT
>few|.|TRBJ1-2|TRBV7-3
CASSYVRGGAKDGYTF
TGTGCCAGCAGCTACGTGAGAGGAGGAGCTAAAGATGGCTACACCTTC
>few|.|TRBJ1-1|TRBV19
CASSIGPAGRGEDEAFF
TGTGCCAGTAGTATAGGTCCGGCTGGTAGGGGTGAAGATGAAGCTTTCTTT
>few|.|TRBJ2-7|TRBV6-5
CATSTVTYEQYF
TGTGCCACCTCTACGGTCACCTACGAGCAGTACTTC
>.|TRBD1|TRBJ1-1|TRBV28
CASSITGVFMNTEAFF
TGTGCCAGCAGTATAACAGGGGTATTCATGAACACTGAAGCTTTCTTT
>.|.|TRBJ2-3|TRBV5-5
CASSLNEAALVPTQYF
TGTGCCAGCAGCTTGAACGAGGCAGCCCTAGTTCCGACGCAGTATTTT
>few|TRBD1|TRBJ1-1|TRBV2
CASRARQGVNTEAFF
TGTGCCAGCAGGGCTAGACAGGGAGTGAACACTGAAGCTTTCTTT
>.|.|TRBJ1-1|TRBV28
CASFGRGHLEAFF
TGTGCCAGCTTCGGGCGGGGCCACCTTGAAGCTTTCTTT
>.|.|TRBJ2-5|TRBV30
CAWSGLLWEISDQETQYF
TGTGCCTGGAGTGGCCTTTTATGGGAGATTAGCGATCAAGAGACCCAGTACTTC
>.|.|TRBJ2-2|TRBV19
CASSIGSRRVGTGELFF
TGTGCCAGTAGTATAGGTTCCCGCAGGGTAGGCACCGGGGAGCTGTTTTTT
>.|TRBD1|TRBJ1-5|TRBV15
CATSRDRVGFSNQPQHF
TGTGCCACCAGCAGGGACAGGGTGGGGTTTAGCAATCAGCCCCAGCATTTT